This is a list of T cell receptor beta chains from one sample in a study of CD8 T cells in ankylosing spondylitis. TCRdb reprocessed the 5' RACE reads with MiXCR, giving one entry per CDR3 protein. The table lists 400,000 to 450,000 distinct CDR3 sequences, roughly 15% of them singletons. Sequenced input: blood, either unsorted or a sorted T cell fraction (not recorded which). These receptors all come from a male donor with ankylosing spondylitis. Each CDR3 is given with its conserved first and last residue. Fields, in order: clone size, V gene, D gene, J gene, CDR3 DNA, CDR3 protein. D genes are given only for firm matches. Size values are once, few and many counts, or a class for expanded clones, and some rows have none.

few	TRBV4-1	NA	TRBJ1-3	TGCGCCAGCAGCCAAGTAGGGCGGCAGAACTCTGGAAACACCATATATTTT	CASSQVGRQNSGNTIYF
few	TRBV20-1	NA	TRBJ1-3	TGCAGTGCTAGTTGGGGAGGGAAGAACACCATATATTTT	CSASWGGKNTIYF
few	TRBV20-1	TRBD1	TRBJ1-5	TGCAGTGCTAGAGATCGGGTATCAGGGGGCGTTCAGCCCCAGCATTTT	CSARDRVSGGVQPQHF
few	TRBV7-9	NA	TRBJ2-1	TGTGCCAGCAACCTCGGGACTTCCTCCTACAATGAGCAGTTCTTC	CASNLGTSSYNEQFF
NA	TRBV7-9	NA	TRBJ1-1	TGTGCCAGCAGCCCTCGACAGATAACGAACACTGAAGCTTTCTTT	CASSPRQITNTEAFF
few	TRBV30	NA	TRBJ2-2	TGTGCCTGGAGTGTAGTTCGAAAGGGGTTCGGCGGGGAGCTGTTTTTT	CAWSVVRKGFGGELFF
NA	TRBV12-3/TRBV12-4	TRBD1	TRBJ2-1	TGTGCCAGCAGCTTCGACCACAGGGGTCGAGGGTCCTACAATGAGCAGTTCTTC	CASSFDHRGRGSYNEQFF
few	TRBV12-3/TRBV12-4	NA	TRBJ1-5	TGTGCCAGCAGCCGAGACGGAAGCAATCAGCCCCAGCATTTT	CASSRDGSNQPQHF
NA	TRBV18	NA	TRBJ2-1	TGTGCCAGCTCACCAACCCCGGGCGATGAGCAGTTCTTC	CASSPTPGDEQFF
few	TRBV4-3	TRBD2	TRBJ2-2	TGCGCCAGCAGCCAAGGTAGCGGGAGCACCGGGGAGCTGTTTTTT	CASSQGSGSTGELFF
few	TRBV5-1	NA	TRBJ1-4	TGCGCCAGCAGCTTGGCCAAGGGCCAGCCGAAGGAAAAACTGTTTTTT	CASSLAKGQPKEKLFF
NA	TRBV20-1	NA	TRBJ1-1	TGCAGTCCCCGGGGGGGGAGCACTGAAGCTTTCTTT	CSPRGGSTEAFF
few	TRBV7-2	TRBD2	TRBJ2-1	TGTGCCAGCAGCTTATTTTCGGCGGGAGGGGGCAATGAGCAGTTCTTC	CASSLFSAGGGNEQFF
NA	TRBV5-1	TRBD2	TRBJ2-3	TGCGCCAGCGCCGGGACTAGCGGGGGTTGGACGCAGTATTTT	CASAGTSGGWTQYF
few	TRBV12-3/TRBV12-4	NA	TRBJ1-2	TGTGCCAGCAGCCCGAGGGGAGGGGTCTATGGCTACACCTTC	CASSPRGGVYGYTF
few	TRBV5-1	TRBD1	TRBJ1-2	TGCGCCAGCAGCCCGGGGACAGGATTTGGCTACACCTTC	CASSPGTGFGYTF
NA	TRBV20-1	TRBD2	TRBJ2-7	TGCAGTGCTGGGACTAGCGGGGCCTACGAGCAGTACTTC	CSAGTSGAYEQYF
few	TRBV7-9	NA	TRBJ1-1	TGTGCCAGCAGCTTGTGGACAGACGGCACTGAAGCTTTCTTT	CASSLWTDGTEAFF
NA	TRBV20-1	TRBD2	TRBJ2-1	TGCAGTATTCGGAGCGGGAGCTCCTACAATGAGCAGTTCTTC	CSIRSGSSYNEQFF
NA	TRBV12-3/TRBV12-4	NA	TRBJ1-2	TGTGCCAGCAGCCCAATTTCGACAGTTACCTTCGGCTACACCTTC	CASSPISTVTFGYTF
many	TRBV5-1	NA	TRBJ2-1	TGCGCCAGCAGCTTGGGTAATTACAATGAGCAGTTCTTC	CASSLGNYNEQFF
NA	TRBV20-1	TRBD2	TRBJ2-5	TGCAGTGCTAGAGAGCCAGGGACTAGCGGGGGTCCGCGAGAGACCCAGTACTTC	CSAREPGTSGGPRETQYF
NA	TRBV5-1	TRBD1	TRBJ1-2	TGCGCCAGCAGCCAAACGACAGGGGCGACCTATGGCTACACCTTC	CASSQTTGATYGYTF
NA	TRBV20-1	NA	TRBJ1-5	TGCAGTGCTAGTATACCCGGGACAACGAATCAGCCCCAGCATTTT	CSASIPGTTNQPQHF
NA	TRBV30	NA	TRBJ1-1	TGTGCCTGGAGTGTACGTAGCACCTTTAACACTGAAGCTTTCTTT	CAWSVRSTFNTEAFF
few	TRBV5-1	NA	TRBJ1-6	TGCGCCAGCAGCTTGGCCGTCGGGGGTAATTCACCCCTCCACTTT	CASSLAVGGNSPLHF
NA	TRBV4-2	NA	TRBJ2-7	TGTGCCAGCAGCCAAGGCCAGTCCTCCCAGTACTTC	CASSQGQSSQYF
NA	TRBV20-1	NA	TRBJ2-1	TGCAGTGCTAGTTCAGCGGGTAGCTCCTACAATGAGCAGTTCTTC	CSASSAGSSYNEQFF
few	TRBV3-1	NA	TRBJ1-4	TGTGCCAGCAGCCTTGGGGGTGAGGCTAATGAAAAACTGTTTTTT	CASSLGGEANEKLFF